Presented here are 27 T cell receptor beta chains from one specimen sequenced in a study of T cells in localized non-small cell lung cancer (TCRdb year 2020). Libraries were prepared through the immunoSEQ multiplex PCR assay. In TCRdb, the immuneACCESS table is reduced to in-frame sequences with V and J assigned. These tables do not hold every clone; where another copy was compared, an unresolved V gene accounts for under half, and the others remain unexplained. Within this sample are nearly 25,000 clones, with approximately 86% of them counted one time only. Together, the top ten hold under 6.5% of the sample. The sample consisted of peripheral blood, taken before any cancer treatment. The source of these receptors is a male donor aged 60 or older with stage II squamous cell lung carcinoma.

This rearrangement joins TRBV6-1 to TRBJ1-6, with D perhaps matching TRBD1 (6 bases). Germline V gives CDR1 MNHNS, CDR2 SASEGT. The CDR3 has 15 amino acids. V shed 5 bases and J shed 10 bases, with 18 bases lying between them. CDR3 in DNA: TGTGCCAGCAGTAACGGGGGGGCGGCGGGATCACCCCTCCACTTT. It specifies CASSNGGAAGSPLHF.

The J gene is TRBJ2-1, the V gene TRBV10-2, with unresolved D. The V gene lost 3 bases and the J gene lost 5 bases, with 8 bases spanning the gap. The length of the CDR3 is 13 residues. Germline V lookup: CDR1 WSHSY, CDR2 SAAADI. CDR3 region: CASSDPVNNEQFF. DNA of the CDR3: TGCGCCAGCAGTGATCCAGTCAACAATGAGCAGTTCTTC.

The chain joins TRBV4-3 to TRBJ2-5; 8 nucleotides line up with TRBD2. V lost 5 bases to trimming and J lost 1 base; unmatched junction nucleotides: 9. Germline-derived CDR1 and CDR2 are LGHNA and YSLEER. CDR3 size: 16 residues. DNA for the CDR3: TGCGCCAGCAGCTTAAGACTAGCGACTAGCCAAGAGACCCAGTACTTC. The encoded protein is CASSLRLATSQETQYF.

This clone was seen a handful of times. The rearrangement links TRBV9 to TRBJ2-3, with D possibly matching TRBD2 (5 bases). V lost 2 bases to trimming and J lost 1 base, with 14 bases between them. Germline CDR1 and CDR2: SGDLS and YYNGEE. The CDR3 covers 16 residues. CDR3 coding DNA: TGTGCCAGCAGCGTCTCGGGGAGTCCTCGCACAGATACGCAGTATTTT. Translation gives CASSVSGSPRTDTQYF.

This chain uses TRBV10-3 with TRBJ2-1, with D tentatively TRBD1 (5 bases). The CDR3 is 14 residues long. The germline gives CDR1 ENHRY, CDR2 SYGVKD. With 0 bases removed from V and 10 bases from J, the gap between germline ends came to 13 bases. CDR3 DNA: TGTGCCATCAGTGAGTCGTCAGGGAAAGGCGAGCAGTTCTTC. This codes for CAISESSGKGEQFF.

This chain links TRBV7-2 with TRBJ1-4; TRBD1 agrees at 9 bases. The germline CDR1 and CDR2 sequences are SGHTA and FQGNSA. The ends lost 4 bases at V and 5 bases at J; junction bases unmatched: 5. The CDR3 totals 15 residues. The CDR3 loop is CASSSSGQGNEKLFF. For the CDR3, the DNA is TGTGCCAGCAGCTCATCCGGACAGGGGAATGAAAAACTGTTTTTT.

The genes are TRBV6-6 and TRBJ1-3, with D unclear. This CDR3 region has 15 residues. Per germline, CDR1 MNHNY and CDR2 SVGAGI (reference sequence). V was clipped by 4 bases and J by 1 base, with 11 bases between them. In DNA form, the CDR3 reads TGTGCCAGCAGTTCAGCGGCAGAGTCTGGAAACACCATATATTTT. Its protein is CASSSAAESGNTIYF.

The rearrangement uses TRBV19 and TRBJ2-6; no definite D call. Germline V CDR1 and CDR2: LNHDA, SQIVND (reference sequence). V was shortened by 6 bases and J by 3 bases, with 12 bases between the two germline ends. The CDR3 loop spans 15 amino acids. The CDR3 DNA reads as TGTGCCAGTAGCGGCCTTAGGGTTGGGGCCAACGTCCTGACTTTC. This codes for CASSGLRVGANVLTF.

The rearrangement uses TRBV19 and TRBJ2-1, with a possible D match to TRBD2 (6 bases). Trimming stripped 2 bases from V and 0 bases from J, with 23 bases between. The CDR3 contains 20 residues. From germline, CDR1 is LNHDA and CDR2 SQIVND (reference sequence). The CDR3 loop is CASSITKERRETFSYNEQFF. The DNA of the CDR3 is TGTGCCAGTAGTATAACGAAGGAGAGGCGGGAAACTTTCTCCTACAATGAGCAGTTCTTC.

This clone was seen only a few times. This chain joins TRBV5-1 and TRBJ2-1; 10 bases match TRBD2. There are 17 residues in the CDR3. J was trimmed by 0 bases and V by 4 bases; bases with no gene match: 7. Germline V lookup: CDR1 SGHRS, CDR2 YFSETQ. The CDR3 spells CASSLRLAGSSYNEQFF. Written as DNA, the CDR3 is TGCGCCAGCAGCCTTAGACTAGCGGGCTCCTCCTACAATGAGCAGTTCTTC.

This clone turned up a few times. The V gene is TRBV4-2, the J gene TRBJ1-1; D remains unclear. CDR1 and CDR2 from the germline V gene are LGHNA and YNFKEQ. Trimming shortened V by 1 base and J by 9 bases, and 15 bases separated the two germline ends. CDR3 size: 14 residues. This chain's CDR3 is CASSQAQEPGKAFF. The CDR3 DNA sequence: TGTGCCAGCAGCCAAGCGCAGGAACCGGGTAAAGCTTTCTTT.

The V gene is TRBV2, the J gene TRBJ1-2; 7 bases line up with TRBD1. Germline trimming cut 5 bases from V and 5 bases from J; bases unmatched to any gene: 5. This CDR3 region has 13 residues. CDR1 and CDR2 (germline): SNHLY, FYNNEI. CDR3 sequence: CASSQVTGYGYTF. In nucleotides, the CDR3 is TGTGCCAGCAGTCAAGTGACAGGGTATGGCTACACCTTC.

The chain combines TRBV7-2 with TRBJ1-3; 7 positions match TRBD1. From germline, CDR1 is SGHTA and CDR2 FQGNSA. The length of the CDR3 is 15 residues. V shed 5 bases and J 4 bases; nucleotides not matched to a gene: 8. CDR3 amino acids: CASSLSSGQGNTIYF. CDR3 nucleotide sequence: TGTGCCAGCAGCCTTTCATCGGGACAGGGAAACACCATATATTTT.

The rearrangement links TRBV27 to TRBJ2-1; the match to TRBD2 covers 8 bases. The CDR3 extends over 13 amino acids. In germline, CDR1 is MNHEY, CDR2 SMNVEV (reference sequence). V lost 3 bases and J lost 10; bases outside the gene matches: 5. The CDR3 DNA reads TGTGCCAGCAGTTTCATGGCTAGCGGGGAGCAGTTCTTC. Its protein product is CASSFMASGEQFF.

The V gene is TRBV6-6, the J gene TRBJ2-1; D is unclear. V was trimmed by 4 bases and J by 12 bases, leaving 10 bases between them. CDR1 and CDR2 (germline): MNHNY, SVGAGI (reference sequence). This CDR3 is 11 amino acids long. CDR3 coding DNA: TGTGCCAGCAGTTCCATCTCTGGGCAGTTCTTC. Translation gives CASSSISGQFF.

The rearrangement joins TRBV19 to TRBJ2-7; TRBD2 matches 12 bases. Germline CDR1 is LNHDA and CDR2 is SQIVND (reference sequence). V was pared by 7 bases and J by 4 bases, with 17 bases of the junction left unmatched. CDR3 length: 18 residues. The DNA for the CDR3 is TGTGCCAGTAAGCTCGCTGGAGCTAGCGGGAGGGCCAGTTACGAGCAGTACTTC. This sequence encodes CASKLAGASGRASYEQYF.

The chain uses TRBV29-1 and TRBJ2-7, with D maybe TRBD1 (5 bases). With 4 bases removed from V and 0 bases from J, the gap between germline ends came to 7 bases. In germline, CDR1 is SQVTM, CDR2 ANQGSEA. CDR3 length: 12 residues. The CDR3 DNA reads as TGCAGCGTTGGGGGCAGCTCCTACGAGCAGTACTTC. Its protein is CSVGGSSYEQYF.

The chain recombines TRBV27 with TRBJ2-7; D possibly corresponds to TRBD1 (6 bases). Germline V gene lookup returns CDR1 MNHEY and CDR2 SMNVEV (reference sequence). Trimming removed 4 bases from V and 7 bases from J, with 17 bases in between. This CDR3 spans 14 amino acids. The DNA of the CDR3 is TGTGCCAGCAGTTCACAGACAGGCCCCTCGGAGCAGTACTTC. This translates into CASSSQTGPSEQYF.

The chain links TRBV4-3 to TRBJ2-1; 11 bases agree with TRBD2. The CDR3 runs 13 residues. With V trimmed by 4 bases and J by 9 bases, 2 bases remained unmatched. Looked up from germline, CDR1 is LGHNA and CDR2 is YSLEER. This CDR3 reads CASSLAGGGEQFF. In nucleotides, the CDR3 is TGCGCCAGCAGCCTAGCGGGAGGGGGTGAGCAGTTCTTC.

The V and J genes are TRBV9 and TRBJ1-3; 10 nucleotides align to TRBD1. With 3 bases clipped from V and 4 bases from J, the junction kept 4 bases outside the gene matches. The CDR3 is 15 amino acids. The germline V gene encodes CDR1 SGDLS and CDR2 YYNGEE. CDR3 nucleotide sequence: TGTGCCAGCAGCGCGGGACAGGGGAACGGAAACACCATATATTTT. Translated: CASSAGQGNGNTIYF.

The chain joins TRBV19 to TRBJ1-2; D perhaps matches TRBD1 (5 bases). Germline values: CDR1 LNHDA, CDR2 SQIVND (reference sequence). Trimming removed 7 bases at V and 0 bases at J, with 18 bases between. The CDR3 extends over 16 amino acids. The CDR3 loop reads CASTPKGSLANYGYTF. The CDR3 region has the DNA TGTGCCAGTACCCCAAAGGGGTCCTTGGCTAACTATGGCTACACCTTC.

The V call is TRBV6-5, the J call TRBJ2-1; D is uncertain. This CDR3 contains 11 residues. Germline CDR1 and CDR2: MNHEY and SVGAGI. Trimming took off 6 bases at V and 4 bases at J, with 4 bases between the two ends. The CDR3 is CASREYNEQFF. The CDR3 DNA is TGTGCCAGCAGAGAGTACAATGAGCAGTTCTTC.

The chain links TRBV11-3 to TRBJ1-1, with D maybe TRBD1 (5 bases). CDR1 and CDR2 (germline): SGHNT, YENEEA. The V end lost 0 bases, the J end lost 1 base, and 6 bases lay between the germline ends. This CDR3 contains 14 residues. The CDR3 sequence: CASSLEGPNTEAFF. Written as DNA, the CDR3 is TGTGCCAGCAGCTTAGAGGGACCGAACACTGAAGCTTTCTTT.

This rearrangement joins TRBV5-4 to TRBJ2-3; tentatively, D is TRBD1 or TRBD2 (6 bases each). V dropped 10 bases and J dropped 0 bases, with 21 bases sitting between them. The CDR3 is 16 residues long. CDR1 and CDR2 from the germline V gene are SGHNT and YYREEE (reference sequence). CDR3 residues: CAVNRGGGLSTDTQYF. The DNA for the CDR3 is TGTGCCGTTAATCGTGGAGGGGGGCTTAGCACAGATACGCAGTATTTT. Looking up the rest from reference TRBV5-4 and TRBJ2-3 gives the full variable domain: ETGVTQSPTHLIKTRGQQVTLRCSSQSGHNTVSWYQQALGQGPQFIFQYYREEENGRGNFPPRFSGLQFPNYSSELNVNALELDDSALYLCAVNRGGGLSTDTQYFGPGTRLTVL.

The chain joins TRBV7-8 to TRBJ1-4; no clear D gene. Germline V gene data show CDR1 as SGHVS and CDR2 as FQNEAQ. The CDR3 is 14 residues long. Trimming stripped 5 bases from V and 0 bases from J, with 7 bases between. The CDR3 nucleotides are TGTGCCAGCAGCAGGAGGGCAACTAATGAAAAACTGTTTTTT. Protein: CASSRRATNEKLFF.

This chain links TRBV4-2 with TRBJ1-2, with D possibly TRBD1 on 5 matching bases. The CDR3 totals 14 residues. CDR1 and CDR2 (germline): LGHNA, YNFKEQ. Trimming stripped 0 bases from V and 7 bases from J, with 12 bases between. For the CDR3, the DNA is TGTGCCAGCAGCCAAGATCGGGGGATTAGTGGCTACACCTTC. The encoded protein is CASSQDRGISGYTF.

This clone was seen a handful of times. The gene calls are TRBV28 and TRBJ2-2; 7 bases align to TRBD2. The junction had 9 bases not matched to a gene; V was cut back by 6 bases and J by 5 bases. CDR1 is MDHEN, CDR2 SYDVKM, per germline. The CDR3 extends over 15 amino acids. Written as DNA, the CDR3 is TGTGCCAGCAGAGCGGGGAGTAGGAGGACCGGGGAGCTGTTTTTT. Protein: CASRAGSRRTGELFF.